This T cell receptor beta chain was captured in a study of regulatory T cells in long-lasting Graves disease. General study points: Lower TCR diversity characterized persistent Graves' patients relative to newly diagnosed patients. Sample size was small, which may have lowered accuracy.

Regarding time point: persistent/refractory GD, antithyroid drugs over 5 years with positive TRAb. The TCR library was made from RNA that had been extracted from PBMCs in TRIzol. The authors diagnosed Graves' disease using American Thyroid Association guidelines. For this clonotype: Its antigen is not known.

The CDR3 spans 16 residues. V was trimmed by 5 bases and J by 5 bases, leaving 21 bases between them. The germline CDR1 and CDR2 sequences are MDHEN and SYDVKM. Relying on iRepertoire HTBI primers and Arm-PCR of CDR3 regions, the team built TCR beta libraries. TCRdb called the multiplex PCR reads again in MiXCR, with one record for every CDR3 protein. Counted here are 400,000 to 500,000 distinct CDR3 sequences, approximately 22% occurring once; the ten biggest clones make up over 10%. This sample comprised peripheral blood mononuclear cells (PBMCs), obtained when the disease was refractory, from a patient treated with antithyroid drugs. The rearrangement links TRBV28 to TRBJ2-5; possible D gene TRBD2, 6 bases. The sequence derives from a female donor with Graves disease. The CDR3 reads CASSGHGEGLQETQYF. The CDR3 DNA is TGTGCCAGCAGTGGCCACGGAGAGGGACTTCAGGAGACCCAGTACTTC.